These 5 T cell receptor beta chains were sequenced from one sample in a study. MiXCR was run by TCRdb on the RT-PCR reads, yielding one entry per CDR3 protein. The profile shows some 6,500 distinct CDR3 sequences, roughly 90% of them singletons. Source material: memory CD4+ T cells from blood. The source is a female donor in good health, serving as a healthy control.

With respect to this clonotype: Found in a library prepared for alpha chains, this beta chain is an off-target read, and its abundance has little meaning. The CDR3 coding sequence is TGCAGCGTTGAATCGAGGGGGGGTACCTACGAGCAGTACTTC. This sequence encodes CSVESRGGTYEQYF. The rearrangement joins TRBV29-1 to TRBJ2-7, with D maybe TRBD2 (7 bases). The CDR3 consists of 14 residues. The V end was cut by 2 bases, the J end by 2 bases, with 13 bases between. The germline CDR1 and CDR2 sequences are SQVTM and ANQGSEA.

Points on this clonotype: This beta chain is off target for a library built for alpha chains, so its abundance means little. The chain uses TRBV6-1 and TRBJ1-5; D not resolved. The CDR3 runs to 12 residues. The germline V gene has CDR1 MNHNS and CDR2 SASEGT. Trimming took off 6 bases at V and 7 bases at J, with 10 bases between the two ends. The CDR3 DNA follows: TGTGCCAGCAGCCTCCCCGGGCAGCCCCAGCATTTT. Translation gives CASSLPGQPQHF.

With respect to this clonotype: A library made for alpha chains picked up this beta chain off target, so its size means little. The genes are TRBV12-3 or TRBV12-4 and TRBJ1-1; 10 bases are shared with TRBD1. The CDR3 runs to 15 residues. The trim removed 7 bases at V and 4 bases at J, leaving 9 bases unmatched. Here the CDR3 reads CASTPRGDRGTEAFF. The CDR3 DNA sequence: TGTGCCAGCACTCCCCGGGGGGACAGGGGCACTGAAGCTTTCTTT.

Details on this clonotype: A library made for alpha chains picked up this beta chain off target, so its size means little. This chain connects TRBV19 to TRBJ2-1; 7 nucleotides agree with TRBD2. Germline V gene sequence: CDR1 LNHDA, CDR2 SQIVND (reference sequence). The J segment lost 7 bases and the V segment lost 10 bases, leaving 10 bases of the junction unmatched. There are 13 residues in the CDR3. The CDR3 DNA reads as TGTGCCACCGCCCAGCGGGAACGAAATGAGCAGTTCTTC. It encodes CATAQRERNEQFF. Variable domain in full (rest from reference TRBV19 and TRBJ2-1): DGGITQSPKYLFRKEGQNVTLSCEQNLNHDAMYWYRQDPGQGLRLIYYSQIVNDFQKGDIAEGYSVSREKKESFPLTVTSAQKNPTAFYLCATAQRERNEQFFGPGTRLTVL.

Concerning this clonotype: This beta chain represents an off-target read in a library built for alpha chains; its size is of limited meaning. The chain has TRBV28 and TRBJ2-7; D is unresolved. The CDR3 runs to 12 residues. Trimming took off 6 bases at V and 5 bases at J, with 11 bases between the two ends. CDR1 MDHEN and CDR2 SYDVKM come from the germline V gene. CDR3 residues: CASSLLPDEQYF. As DNA, the CDR3 is TGTGCCAGCAGCCTTTTGCCGGACGAGCAGTACTTC.